These 22 T cell receptor beta chains share one sample of origin, sequenced in a study of tumor-infiltrating lymphocytes in oesophageal squamous cell carcinoma (dated by TCRdb to the mid-2010s). Library preparation employed PCR. Sequencing instrument: Illumina HiSeq 2000. Clones were called with MiXCR by TCRdb after fastp trimmed the public reads at Q25, and only in-frame beta chains were retained. Rows merge per CDR3 protein into single entries with the most common DNA and genes. The table for this sample lists fewer than 18,000 distinct CDR3 sequences; more than 50% of them were counted only once. Around 18% of the sample belongs to the ten largest clones. Sample: esophageal tumor tissue. The receptor source for this set is a male donor with esophageal squamous cell carcinoma.

The table lists this clonotype with many counts. The genes are TRBV6-1 and TRBJ1-4; D might be TRBD1 (5 bases). Germline V gene lookup returns CDR1 MNHNS and CDR2 SASEGT. V gave up 1 base and J gave up 4 bases, with 10 bases separating them. The CDR3 consists of 15 residues. CDR3 residues: CASSEGGAGNEKLFF. The CDR3 bases are TGTGCCAGCAGTGAAGGAGGGGCGGGTAATGAAAAACTGTTTTTT.

J is TRBJ1-1 and V is TRBV11-3; TRBD1 matches 12 bases. The closer fit of TRBJ2-2 to the DNA end suggests the J call may be wrong. CDR1 SGHNT and CDR2 YENEEA come from the germline V gene. The CDR3 spans 17 residues. The CDR3 region is CASSSRDRGPNTGELFF. In DNA form, the CDR3 reads TGTGCCAGCAGCAGCCGGGACAGGGGGCCAAACACCGGGGAGCTGTTTTTT.

This clonotype turned up a few times. The J gene is TRBJ2-1, the V gene TRBV2; 8 positions match TRBD1. Matching the DNA end better, TRBJ2-7 makes the J call doubtful. The CDR3 loop spans 15 amino acids. Germline CDR1 and CDR2: SNHLY and FYNNEI. The CDR3 sequence is CAGRDRSPIYNEQYF. The DNA for the CDR3 is TGTGCCGGACGGGACAGGTCCCCCATCTACAATGAGCAGTACTTC.

This chain uses TRBV7-2 with TRBJ2-7; 7 bases agree with TRBD1. CDR1 and CDR2 from the germline V gene are SGHTA and FQGNSA. This CDR3 has 14 amino acids. Trimming cost V 1 base and J 2 bases; bases outside gene matches: 2. This CDR3 is CASSLGGGAYEQYF. As DNA, the CDR3 is TGTGCCAGCAGCTTAGGAGGGGGCGCCTACGAGCAGTACTTC.

The rearrangement uses TRBV11-2 and TRBJ2-6; 9 bases are shared with TRBD1. The V gene's germline CDR1 is SGHAT and CDR2 FQNNGV. The CDR3 consists of 20 residues. V shed 1 base and J 0 bases; nucleotides not matched to a gene: 10. CDR3 protein: CASSLVGVGQGASGANVLTF. The CDR3 DNA reads as TGTGCCAGCAGCTTAGTCGGCGTGGGACAGGGCGCCTCTGGGGCCAACGTCCTGACTTTC.

A word on this clonotype: Given a much more abundant clone one base away, this may be a read error. This chain links TRBV6-1 with TRBJ2-1; perhaps D is TRBD1 or TRBD2 (6 bases each). Germline V gene sequence: CDR1 MNHNS, CDR2 SASEGT. CDR3 length: 12 amino acids. V shed 6 bases and J shed 10 bases, with 13 bases lying between them. The chain's CDR3 is CASRWGAREQFF. CDR3 nucleotide sequence: TGTGCCAGCAGGTGGGGGGCGCGGGAGCAGTTCTTC.

This clonotype appeared a single time. The V gene is TRBV6-1, the J gene TRBJ2-5, with 9 bases aligning to TRBD1. The V and J ends lost 2 bases and 11 bases, in that order; junction bases with no gene match: 15. The CDR3 covers 16 residues. Per germline, CDR1 MNHNS and CDR2 SASEGT. The CDR3 loop is CASSESAGTGYPEQYF. DNA of the CDR3: TGTGCCAGCAGTGAAAGTGCGGGGACAGGGTATCCTGAGCAGTACTTC.

Regarding this clonotype: Compared with germline, one end of the junction differs, possibly owing to a read error. This sequence joins TRBV7-2 and TRBJ2-3; 9 bases agree with TRBD2. The CDR3 is made up of 15 amino acids. Germline V gene sequence: CDR1 SGHTA, CDR2 FQGNSA. The DNA of the CDR3 is TGTGCCAGCAGCCTAGCGGGGATATCCACAGATACGCAGTATTTT. Translated, it gives CASSLAGISTDTQYF.

This clonotype occurred a few times. The gene calls are TRBV7-9 and TRBJ2-6, with a weak D call TRBD1 (5 bases). CDR1 and CDR2 from the germline V gene are SEHNR and FQNEAQ (reference sequence). The CDR3 runs 16 residues. V dropped 0 bases and J dropped 0 bases, with 6 bases sitting between them. The CDR3 protein is CASSLAGVSGANVLTF. CDR3 nucleotides: TGTGCCAGCAGCTTAGCAGGGGTCTCTGGGGCCAACGTCCTGACTTTC.

The chain joins TRBV28 to TRBJ2-1; TRBD2 agrees at 7 bases. The DNA end favors TRBJ2-7, so the J call may be wrong. Germline V gene lookup returns CDR1 MDHEN and CDR2 SYDVKM. This CDR3 has 16 residues. CDR3 sequence (DNA): TGTGCCAGCAGTTCCGCGACTAGCAGACCCCTCTACGAGCAGTACTTC. This sequence encodes CASSSATSRPLYEQYF.

This sequence joins TRBV7-8 and TRBJ2-3; 8 bases line up with TRBD2. Germline assignment: CDR1 SGHVS and CDR2 FQNEAQ. The CDR3 covers 16 residues. V gave up 3 bases and J gave up 5 bases; unmatched junction bases: 10. This CDR3 is CASSLPGGAFGDTQYF. The CDR3 DNA is TGTGCCAGCAGCTTGCCCGGGGGGGCATTCGGAGATACGCAGTATTTT.

This clonotype was detected only a few times. V and J are TRBV12-3 or TRBV12-4 and TRBJ2-5; 7 positions agree with TRBD2. The CDR3 loop spans 14 amino acids. V dropped 7 bases and J dropped 3; count of bases not matched to a gene: 8. CDR3 DNA sequence: TGTGCCAGCACCCTGCGGGCGGGGGAAGAGACCCAGTACTTC. Translating it yields CASTLRAGEETQYF.

The J gene is TRBJ1-2, the V gene TRBV6-2 or TRBV6-3; 10 bases agree with TRBD2. The J call could be wrong; TRBJ2-1 is a better fit for the DNA end. The germline gives CDR1 MNHEY, CDR2 SVGEGT. The CDR3 has 17 amino acids. CDR3: CASSYASSGGSYNEQFF. CDR3 coding DNA: TGTGCCAGCAGTTACGCGTCTAGCGGGGGTTCCTACAATGAGCAGTTCTTC.

The chain combines TRBV7-2 with TRBJ2-3, with 10 bases identical to TRBD2. The ends lost 1 base at V and 4 bases at J; junction bases unmatched: 2. Looked up from germline, CDR1 is SGHTA and CDR2 is FQGNSA. This CDR3 is 15 amino acids long. CDR3 sequence: CASSLGLAGADTQYF. Written as DNA, the CDR3 is TGTGCCAGCAGCTTAGGGCTAGCGGGGGCAGATACGCAGTATTTT.

The J gene is TRBJ2-3, the V gene TRBV6-1; D might be TRBD1 (6 bases). The CDR3 sequence is 13 residues long. The germline V gene encodes CDR1 MNHNS and CDR2 SASEGT. The V gene lost 11 bases and the J gene lost 0 bases, with 12 bases spanning the gap. Here the CDR3 reads CAARGLSTDTQYF. The CDR3 nucleotides read TGTGCCGCTAGGGGGTTGAGCACAGATACGCAGTATTTT.

The chain recombines TRBV7-3 with TRBJ2-3; D is undetermined. V shed 0 bases and J shed 2 bases, with 9 bases lying between them. Germline V lookup: CDR1 SGHTA, CDR2 FQGTGA. The CDR3 has 15 amino acids. The CDR3, as DNA: TGTGCCAGCAGCTTAACGGGCTCAGACACAGATACGCAGTATTTT. Protein product: CASSLTGSDTDTQYF.

There are many counts of this clonotype. The J gene is TRBJ2-7, the V gene TRBV6-2 or TRBV6-3; D perhaps matches TRBD1 (5 bases). The CDR3 has 13 amino acids. Trimming took 2 bases from V and 7 from J, leaving 12 bases between them. Germline CDR1 and CDR2: MNHEY and SVGEGT. The CDR3 sequence: CASSYPWTNEQYF. The CDR3 DNA reads as TGTGCCAGCAGTTACCCATGGACAAATGAGCAGTACTTC.

The rearrangement joins TRBV7-9 to TRBJ2-1; 7 bases agree with TRBD1. V lost 6 bases to trimming and J lost 3 bases; unmatched junction nucleotides: 2. Germline V gene data show CDR1 as SEHNR and CDR2 as FQNEAQ (reference sequence). This CDR3 region has 13 residues. In DNA, the CDR3 is TGTGCCAGCAGGGCAGGGGGCTACAATGAGCAGTTCTTC. Its protein is CASRAGGYNEQFF.

The chain links TRBV12-3 or TRBV12-4 to TRBJ2-7; unclear D gene. The J call is in doubt because the DNA end fits TRBJ1-2 better. The CDR3 covers 12 residues. The CDR3 coding sequence is TGTGCCAGCAGTTTAAGGTTTGGTGGCTACACCTTC. Its protein product is CASSLRFGGYTF.

This clonotype has a single count. The chain has TRBV7-3 and TRBJ2-3; either TRBD1 or TRBD2 may fit D (5 bases each). The closer fit of TRBJ2-1 to the DNA end suggests the J call may be wrong. This CDR3 comprises 15 residues. Germline V gives CDR1 SGHTA, CDR2 FQGTGA. CDR3 loop: CASSPPGDHYNEQFF. The CDR3 nucleotides are TGTGCCAGCAGCCCCCCCGGGGACCATTACAATGAGCAGTTCTTC.

V gene TRBV19 combines with J gene TRBJ2-3; D unclear. The DNA matches TRBJ2-2 better at its end, which makes the J call doubtful. Germline-derived CDR1 and CDR2 are LNHDA and SQIVND (reference sequence). This CDR3 has 12 amino acids. CDR3 sequence reads: CASSGKLRELFF. The CDR3, as DNA: TGTGCCAGTAGTGGAAAACTCCGGGAGCTGTTTTTT.

The gene calls are TRBV7-3 and TRBJ2-2, with TRBD2 matching over 14 bases. The trim removed 5 bases at V and 0 bases at J, leaving 8 bases unmatched. The CDR3 has 19 residues. CDR1 SGHTA and CDR2 FQGTGA come from the germline V gene. The CDR3 region is CASSPGLAGAHPNTGELFF. The CDR3 DNA follows: TGTGCCAGCAGCCCGGGACTAGCGGGGGCCCACCCGAACACCGGGGAGCTGTTTTTT.